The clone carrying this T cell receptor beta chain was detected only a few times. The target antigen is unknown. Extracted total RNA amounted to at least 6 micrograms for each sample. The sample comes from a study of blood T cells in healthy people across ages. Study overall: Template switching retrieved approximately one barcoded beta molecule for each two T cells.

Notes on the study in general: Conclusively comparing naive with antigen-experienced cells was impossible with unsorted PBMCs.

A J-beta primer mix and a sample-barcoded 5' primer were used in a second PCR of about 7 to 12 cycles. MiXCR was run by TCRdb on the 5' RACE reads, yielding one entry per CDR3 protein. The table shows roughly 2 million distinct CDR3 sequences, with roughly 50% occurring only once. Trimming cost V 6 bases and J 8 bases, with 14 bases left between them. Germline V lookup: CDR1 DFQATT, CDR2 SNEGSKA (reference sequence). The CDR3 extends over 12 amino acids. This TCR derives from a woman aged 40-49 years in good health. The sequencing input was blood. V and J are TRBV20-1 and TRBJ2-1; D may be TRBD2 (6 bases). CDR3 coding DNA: TGCAGTGCGGAGGGCAGGGTCTATGAGCAGTTCTTC. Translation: CSAEGRVYEQFF.